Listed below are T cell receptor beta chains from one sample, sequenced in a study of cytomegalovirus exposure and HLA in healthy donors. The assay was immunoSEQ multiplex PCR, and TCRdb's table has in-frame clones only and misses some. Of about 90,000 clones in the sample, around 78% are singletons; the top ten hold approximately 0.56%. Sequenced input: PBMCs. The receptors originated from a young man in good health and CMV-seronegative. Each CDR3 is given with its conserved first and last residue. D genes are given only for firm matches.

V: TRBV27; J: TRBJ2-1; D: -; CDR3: CASSFLAVVRNNEQFF
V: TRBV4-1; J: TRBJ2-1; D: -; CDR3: CASSQAGQEQFF
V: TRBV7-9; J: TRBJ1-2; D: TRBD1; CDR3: CSSSFGTGYYGYTF
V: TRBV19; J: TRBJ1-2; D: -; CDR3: CASTTLAGRGYTF
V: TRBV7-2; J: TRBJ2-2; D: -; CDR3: CASSFLAIGELFF
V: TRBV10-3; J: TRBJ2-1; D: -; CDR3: CAISGSESSYNEQFF
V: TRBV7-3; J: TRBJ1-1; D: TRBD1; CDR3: CASRGQLNTEAFF
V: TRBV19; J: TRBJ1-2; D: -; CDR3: CASSWTERSGYGYTF
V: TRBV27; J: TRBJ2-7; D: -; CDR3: CASMDGSSYEQYF
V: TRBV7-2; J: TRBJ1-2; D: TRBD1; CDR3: CASSLVPGGGGYGYTF
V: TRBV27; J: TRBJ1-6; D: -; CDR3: CASSQSLRGKVRSPLHF
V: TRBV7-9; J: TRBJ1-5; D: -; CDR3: CASSLPYSNQPQHF
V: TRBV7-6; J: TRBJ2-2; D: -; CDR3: CASSLSGGELFF
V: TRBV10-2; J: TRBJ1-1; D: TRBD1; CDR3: CASRGGTGATEAFF
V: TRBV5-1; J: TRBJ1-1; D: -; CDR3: CASSPTDSVLNTEAFF
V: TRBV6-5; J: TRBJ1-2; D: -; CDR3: CASSYGLSYGYTF
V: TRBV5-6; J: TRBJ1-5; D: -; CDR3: CASSLGGGRGQPQHF
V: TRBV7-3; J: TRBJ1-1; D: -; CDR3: CASSLRRQTNITEAFF
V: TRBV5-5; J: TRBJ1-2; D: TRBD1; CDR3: CASSSQGGDYGYTF
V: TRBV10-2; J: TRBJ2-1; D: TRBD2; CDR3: CASSASSGGYNEQFF
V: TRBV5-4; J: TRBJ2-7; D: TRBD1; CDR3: CASSSGWGTITGERLYEQYF
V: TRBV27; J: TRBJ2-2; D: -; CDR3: CASSLSGTGIIGELFF
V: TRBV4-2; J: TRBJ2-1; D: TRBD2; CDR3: CASSQASGGVSYNEQFF
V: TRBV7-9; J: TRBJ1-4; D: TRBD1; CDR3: CASSRRQGRKNEKLFF
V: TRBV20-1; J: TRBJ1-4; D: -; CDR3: CSASQNEKLFF
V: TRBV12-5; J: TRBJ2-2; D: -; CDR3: CASGLVLTGELFF
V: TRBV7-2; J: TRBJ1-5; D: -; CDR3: CASSRPPTDYSNQPQHF
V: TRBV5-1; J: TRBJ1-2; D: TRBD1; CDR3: CASSQLTGAGYTF
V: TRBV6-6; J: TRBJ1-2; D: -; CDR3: CASSYSGGARGYTF
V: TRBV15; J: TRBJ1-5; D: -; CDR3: CATQDRNTYSNQPQHF
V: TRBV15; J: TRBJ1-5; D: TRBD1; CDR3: CATSRVVVRDSGDQPQHF
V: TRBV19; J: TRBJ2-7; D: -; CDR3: CASSPISDTTYEQYF
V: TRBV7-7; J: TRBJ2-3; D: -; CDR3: CASSLRGGTDTQYF
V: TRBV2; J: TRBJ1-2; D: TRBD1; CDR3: CASSDNSVEGQAGGYTF
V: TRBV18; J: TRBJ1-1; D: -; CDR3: CASSTIRGNTEAFF
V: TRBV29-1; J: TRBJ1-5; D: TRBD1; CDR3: CSVGTGGDQPQHF
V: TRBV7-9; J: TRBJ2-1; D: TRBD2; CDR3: CASSLRGLARNEQFF
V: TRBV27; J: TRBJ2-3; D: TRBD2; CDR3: CASSFPSGRGYDTQYF
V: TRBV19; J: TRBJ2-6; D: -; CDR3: CASSFPDTETYSGANVLTF
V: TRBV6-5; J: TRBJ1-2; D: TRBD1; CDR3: CASSYSRTGDNYGYTF
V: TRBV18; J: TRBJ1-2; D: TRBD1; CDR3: CASSPIVDRTAPYYGYTF
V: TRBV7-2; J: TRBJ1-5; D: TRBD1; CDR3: CASSDHTGGIRENQPQHF
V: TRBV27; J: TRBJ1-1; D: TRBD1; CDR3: CASSLGQSTEAFF
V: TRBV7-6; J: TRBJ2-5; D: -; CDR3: CASSPRPTGIQETQYF
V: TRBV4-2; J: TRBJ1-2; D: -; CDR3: CASSQDTGYGYTF
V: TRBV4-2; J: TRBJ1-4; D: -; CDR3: CASSGLGATNEKLFF
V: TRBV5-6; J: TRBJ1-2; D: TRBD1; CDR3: CASSLVAGQPSYGYTF
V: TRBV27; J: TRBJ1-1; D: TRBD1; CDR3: CASSDTRTGGILIGNTEAFF
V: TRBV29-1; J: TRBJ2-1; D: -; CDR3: CSGARNEQFF
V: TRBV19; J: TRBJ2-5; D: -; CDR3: CASSIMELETQYF
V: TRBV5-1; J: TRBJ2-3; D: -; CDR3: CASSLGDFTSTDTQYF
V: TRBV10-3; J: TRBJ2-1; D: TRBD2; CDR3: CAISTLAGGRDLSYNEQFF
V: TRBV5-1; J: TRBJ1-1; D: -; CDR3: CASSLRGGMDTEAFF
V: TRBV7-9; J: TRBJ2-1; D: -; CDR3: CASSLASGGVVEQFF